A selection of T cell receptor beta chains follows, all from one sample in a study of response to subunit inactivated influenza vaccine. MiXCR, applied by TCRdb to the RT-PCR reads, yields one record per CDR3 protein. This table has approximately 500,000 distinct CDR3 sequences, 10% to 15% appearing once. The starting material was PBMCs from blood, obtained more than 35 days after vaccination. The receptor source for this set is a man aged 45-65 years who received an inactivated influenza vaccine. Both conserved end residues are part of each CDR3. The D gene is left open where the match is weak. Only part of the rows carry a size: once, few, many, or a class if the clone is expanded.

V	D	J	size	CDR3	DNA
TRBV20-1	TRBD2	TRBJ2-2	few	CSARDLGTSGMNTGELFF	TGCAGTGCTAGAGATCTCGGAACTAGCGGGATGAACACCGGGGAGCTGTTTTTT
TRBV12-3/TRBV12-4	NA	TRBJ1-2	few	CASSSNSGYTF	TGTGCCAGCAGTTCGAACTCTGGCTACACCTTC
TRBV29-1	NA	TRBJ2-5	NA	CSVEVTAQETQYF	TGCAGCGTTGAAGTAACAGCCCAAGAGACCCAGTACTTC
TRBV19	TRBD1	TRBJ1-6	many	CASSSTGGNSPLHF	TGTGCCAGTAGCTCGACAGGGGGTAATTCACCCCTCCACTTT
TRBV20-1	NA	TRBJ2-3	few	CSANDRGEGTDTQYF	TGCAGTGCTAATGATAGGGGGGAAGGCACAGATACGCAGTATTTT
TRBV10-1	NA	TRBJ2-5	few	CASSELPGTPYQETQYF	TGCGCCAGCAGTGAGCTTCCCGGGACACCGTACCAAGAGACCCAGTACTTC
TRBV12-3/TRBV12-4	NA	TRBJ2-7	many	CASSLHLGTYEQYF	TGTGCCAGCAGTTTACATCTGGGAACCTACGAGCAGTACTTC
TRBV5-8	TRBD1	TRBJ2-5	NA	CASRRDREWETQYF	TGTGCCAGCAGGCGGGACAGGGAGTGGGAGACCCAGTACTTC
TRBV12-3/TRBV12-4	TRBD2	TRBJ2-7	NA	CASSFTREGLYEQYF	TGTGCCAGCAGTTTCACGCGGGAGGGCCTCTACGAGCAGTACTTC
TRBV28	NA	TRBJ2-7	NA	CASSISADYEQYF	TGTGCCAGCAGTATTAGCGCAGACTACGAGCAGTACTTC
TRBV20-1	TRBD2	TRBJ2-5	few	CSAEALKRGGRAQYF	TGCAGTGCTGAAGCGCTAAAGCGGGGTGGGCGAGCCCAGTACTTC
TRBV12-3/TRBV12-4	NA	TRBJ1-5	few	CASSWTDSNQPQHF	TGTGCCAGCAGCTGGACGGATAGCAATCAGCCCCAGCATTTT
TRBV7-2	NA	TRBJ2-5	NA	CASSSGLTGETQYF	TGTGCCAGCAGTTCGGGACTCACCGGGGAGACCCAGTACTTC
TRBV12-3/TRBV12-4	NA	TRBJ1-3	many	CASSSGNTIYF	TGTGCCAGCAGCTCTGGAAACACCATATATTTT
TRBV5-6	TRBD2	TRBJ2-7	few	CASSLFTSGQDYEQYF	TGTGCCAGCAGCTTGTTTACTAGCGGGCAGGACTACGAGCAGTACTTC
TRBV11-2	NA	TRBJ2-3	few	CASSLRRGADTQYF	TGTGCCAGCAGCTTGAGGAGAGGAGCAGATACGCAGTATTTT
TRBV2	NA	TRBJ1-5	NA	CASRPLRNSNQPQHF	TGTGCCAGCAGGCCTCTCCGGAATAGCAATCAGCCCCAGCATTTT
TRBV12-3/TRBV12-4	TRBD1	TRBJ2-7	many	CASSFPPGQGAYEQYF	TGTGCCAGCAGTTTTCCCCCGGGACAGGGCGCCTACGAGCAGTACTTC
TRBV6-2/TRBV6-3	NA	TRBJ2-7	NA	CASSYSVGGPDRWEQYF	TGTGCCAGCAGTTACTCCGTGGGCGGGCCCGACCGTTGGGAGCAGTACTTC
TRBV20-1	TRBD2	TRBJ2-3	NA	CCARGLAAHASTDTQYF	TGCTGTGCTAGAGGTCTAGCGGCACATGCTAGCACAGATACGCAGTATTTT
TRBV29-1	TRBD1	TRBJ1-3	many	CSARQGSSGNTIYF	TGCAGCGCTAGACAGGGAAGCTCTGGAAACACCATATATTTT
TRBV12-3/TRBV12-4	NA	TRBJ1-5	few	CASSLRISNQPQHF	TGTGCCAGCAGTCTCAGAATTAGCAATCAGCCCCAGCATTTT